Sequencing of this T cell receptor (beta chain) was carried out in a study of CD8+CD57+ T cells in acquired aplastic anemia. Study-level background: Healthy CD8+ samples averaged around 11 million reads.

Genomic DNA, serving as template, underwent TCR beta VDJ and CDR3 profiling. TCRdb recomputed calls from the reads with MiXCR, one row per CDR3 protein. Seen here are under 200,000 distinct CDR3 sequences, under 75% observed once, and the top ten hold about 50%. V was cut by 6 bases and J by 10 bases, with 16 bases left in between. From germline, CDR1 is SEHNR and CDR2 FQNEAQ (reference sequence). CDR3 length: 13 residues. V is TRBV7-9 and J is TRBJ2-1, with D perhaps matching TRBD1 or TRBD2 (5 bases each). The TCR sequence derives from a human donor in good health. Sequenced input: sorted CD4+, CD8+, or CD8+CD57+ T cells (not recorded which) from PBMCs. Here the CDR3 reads CASSSSGTREQFF. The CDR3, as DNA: TGTGCCAGCAGTTCATCAGGGACGCGGGAGCAGTTCTTC. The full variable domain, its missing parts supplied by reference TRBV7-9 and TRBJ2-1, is DTGVSQNPRHKITKRGQNVTFRCDPISEHNRLYWYRQTLGQGPEFLTYFQNEAQLEKSRLLSDRFSAERPKGSFSTLEIQRTEQGDSAMYLCASSSSGTREQFFGPGTRLTVL.